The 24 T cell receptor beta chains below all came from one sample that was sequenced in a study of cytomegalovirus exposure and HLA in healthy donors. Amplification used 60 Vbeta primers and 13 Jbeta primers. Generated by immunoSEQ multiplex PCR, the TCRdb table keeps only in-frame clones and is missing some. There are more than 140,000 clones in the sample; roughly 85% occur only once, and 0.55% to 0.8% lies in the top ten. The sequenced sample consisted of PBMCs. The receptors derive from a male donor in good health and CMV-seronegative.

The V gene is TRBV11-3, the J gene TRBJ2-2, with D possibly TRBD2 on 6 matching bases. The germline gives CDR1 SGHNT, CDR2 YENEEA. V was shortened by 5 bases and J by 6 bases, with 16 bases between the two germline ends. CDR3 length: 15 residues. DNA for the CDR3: TGTGCCAGCAGCCGAGAGCCGGGGGATGCCGGGGAGCTGTTTTTT. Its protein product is CASSREPGDAGELFF.

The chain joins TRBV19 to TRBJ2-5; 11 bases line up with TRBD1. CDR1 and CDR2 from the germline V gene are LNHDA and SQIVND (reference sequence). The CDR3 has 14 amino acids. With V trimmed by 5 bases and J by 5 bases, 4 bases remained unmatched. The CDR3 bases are TGTGCCAGTAGTGTTGGGACAGGGGGGGAGACCCAGTACTTC. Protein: CASSVGTGGETQYF.

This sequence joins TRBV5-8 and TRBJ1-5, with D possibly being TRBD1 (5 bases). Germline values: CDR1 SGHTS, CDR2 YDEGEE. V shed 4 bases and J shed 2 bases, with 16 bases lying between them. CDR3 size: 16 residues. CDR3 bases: TGTGCCAGCAGCCCGGTACGGGGGGTTGGCAATCAGCCCCAGCATTTT. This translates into CASSPVRGVGNQPQHF.

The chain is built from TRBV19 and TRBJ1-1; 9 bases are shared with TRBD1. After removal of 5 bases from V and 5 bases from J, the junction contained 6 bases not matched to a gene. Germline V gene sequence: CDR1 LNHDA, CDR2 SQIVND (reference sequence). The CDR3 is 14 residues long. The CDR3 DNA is TGTGCCAGTAGTTCGGGACAGGGCGAAACTGAAGCTTTCTTT. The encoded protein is CASSSGQGETEAFF. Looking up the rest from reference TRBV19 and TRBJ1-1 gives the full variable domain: DGGITQSPKYLFRKEGQNVTLSCEQNLNHDAMYWYRQDPGQGLRLIYYSQIVNDFQKGDIAEGYSVSREKKESFPLTVTSAQKNPTAFYLCASSSGQGETEAFFGQGTRLTVV.

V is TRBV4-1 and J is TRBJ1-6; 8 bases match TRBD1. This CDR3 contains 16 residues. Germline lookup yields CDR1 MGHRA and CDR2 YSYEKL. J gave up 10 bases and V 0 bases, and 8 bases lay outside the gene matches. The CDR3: CASSQDRQGAKSPLHF. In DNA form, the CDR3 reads TGCGCCAGCAGCCAAGATAGGCAGGGGGCAAAGTCACCCCTCCACTTT.

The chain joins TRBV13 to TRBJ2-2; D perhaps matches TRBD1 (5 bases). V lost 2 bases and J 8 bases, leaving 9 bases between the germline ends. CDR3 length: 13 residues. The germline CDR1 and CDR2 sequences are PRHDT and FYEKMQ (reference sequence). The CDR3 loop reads CASSLLGEGELFF. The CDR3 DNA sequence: TGTGCCAGCAGCTTATTAGGGGAAGGGGAGCTGTTTTTT.

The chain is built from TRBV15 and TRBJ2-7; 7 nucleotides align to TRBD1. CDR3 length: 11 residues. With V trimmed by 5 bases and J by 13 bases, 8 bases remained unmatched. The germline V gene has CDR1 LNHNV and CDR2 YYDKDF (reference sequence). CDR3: CATSGRTGNYF. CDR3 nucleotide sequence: TGTGCCACCAGCGGTCGGACAGGCAATTACTTC.

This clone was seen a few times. CDR3: CASGFWGLPYEQYF. In DNA form, the CDR3 reads TGTGCTAGTGGTTTTTGGGGACTACCATACGAGCAGTACTTC. The genes are TRBV12-5 and TRBJ2-7; 7 bases align to TRBD2. The CDR3 consists of 14 residues. CDR1 is LGHNT and CDR2 is FRNRAP in the germline V gene. J gave up 4 bases and V 3 bases, and 6 bases lay outside the gene matches.

CDR3: CASTFLTGPYGYTF. The CDR3 region has the DNA TGTGCCAGCACCTTCCTAACAGGACCCTATGGCTACACCTTC. The chain has TRBV5-5 and TRBJ1-2, with D possibly TRBD1 on 5 matching bases. Trimming took 6 bases from V and 4 from J, leaving 16 bases between them. The germline V gene encodes CDR1 SGHKS and CDR2 YYEKEE (reference sequence). The CDR3 loop spans 14 amino acids.

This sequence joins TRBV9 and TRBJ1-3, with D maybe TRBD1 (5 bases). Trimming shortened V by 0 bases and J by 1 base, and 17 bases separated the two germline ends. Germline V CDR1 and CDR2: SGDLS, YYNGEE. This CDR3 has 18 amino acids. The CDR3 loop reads CASSVALGGTESGNTIYF. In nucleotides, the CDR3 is TGTGCCAGCAGCGTAGCTCTGGGGGGGACGGAATCTGGAAACACCATATATTTT.

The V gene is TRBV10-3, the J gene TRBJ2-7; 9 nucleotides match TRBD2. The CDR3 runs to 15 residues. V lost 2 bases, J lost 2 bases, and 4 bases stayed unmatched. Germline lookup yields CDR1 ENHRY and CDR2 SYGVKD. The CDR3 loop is CAISEPGLAAYEQYF. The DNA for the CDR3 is TGTGCCATCAGTGAGCCGGGACTAGCCGCCTACGAGCAGTACTTC.

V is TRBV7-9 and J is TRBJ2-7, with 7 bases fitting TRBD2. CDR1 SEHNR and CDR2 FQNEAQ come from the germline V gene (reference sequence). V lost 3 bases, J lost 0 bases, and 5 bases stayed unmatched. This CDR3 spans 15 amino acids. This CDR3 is CASSLGGVGSYEQYF. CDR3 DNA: TGTGCCAGCAGCTTGGGAGGGGTGGGCTCCTACGAGCAGTACTTC.

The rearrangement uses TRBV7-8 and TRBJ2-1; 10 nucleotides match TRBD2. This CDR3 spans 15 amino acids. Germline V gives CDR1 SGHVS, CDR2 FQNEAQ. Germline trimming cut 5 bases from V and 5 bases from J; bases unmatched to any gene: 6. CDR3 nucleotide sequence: TGTGCCAGCAGCGGGACTAGCGACAAGAACAATGAGCAGTTCTTC. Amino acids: CASSGTSDKNNEQFF.

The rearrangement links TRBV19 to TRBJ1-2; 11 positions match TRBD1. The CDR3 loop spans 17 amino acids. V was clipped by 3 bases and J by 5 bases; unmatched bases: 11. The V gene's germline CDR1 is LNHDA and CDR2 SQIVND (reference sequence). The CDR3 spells CASSIDWDRGGFYGYTF. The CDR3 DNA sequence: TGTGCCAGTAGTATTGACTGGGACAGGGGGGGCTTTTATGGCTACACCTTC.

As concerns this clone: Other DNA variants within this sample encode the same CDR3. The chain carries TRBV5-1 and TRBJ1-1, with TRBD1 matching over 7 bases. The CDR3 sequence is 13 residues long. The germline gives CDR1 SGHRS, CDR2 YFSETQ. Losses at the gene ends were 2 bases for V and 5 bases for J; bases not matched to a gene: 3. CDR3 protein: CASSFPGGTEAFF. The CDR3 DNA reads TGCGCCAGCAGCTTTCCAGGGGGAACTGAAGCTTTCTTT.

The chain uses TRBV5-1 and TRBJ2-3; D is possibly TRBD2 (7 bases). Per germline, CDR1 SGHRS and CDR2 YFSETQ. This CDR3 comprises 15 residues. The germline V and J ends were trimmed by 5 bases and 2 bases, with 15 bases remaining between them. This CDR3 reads CASSYRGATTDTQYF. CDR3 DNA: TGCGCCAGCAGTTACCGGGGGGCAACCACAGATACGCAGTATTTT. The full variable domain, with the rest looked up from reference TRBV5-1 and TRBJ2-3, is KAGVTQTPRYLIKTRGQQVTLSCSPISGHRSVSWYQQTPGQGLQFLFEYFSETQRNKGNFPGRFSGRQFSNSRSEMNVSTLELGDSALYLCASSYRGATTDTQYFGPGTRLTVL.

The CDR3 spells CATSWTGGDQPQHF. CDR3 nucleotides: TGTGCCACCTCTTGGACAGGGGGGGATCAGCCCCAGCATTTT. The gene calls are TRBV2 and TRBJ1-5, with 10 bases that match TRBD1. Losses at the gene ends were 10 bases for V and 5 bases for J; bases not matched to a gene: 8. The germline gives CDR1 SNHLY, CDR2 FYNNEI. The CDR3 is 14 residues long. The full variable domain, in which reference TRBV2 and TRBJ1-5 provide the parts outside the CDR3, is EPEVTQTPSHQVTQMGQEVILRCVPISNHLYFYWYRQILGQKVEFLVSFYNNEISEKSEIFDDQFSVERPDGSNFTLKIRSTKLEDSAMYFCATSWTGGDQPQHFGDGTRLSIL.

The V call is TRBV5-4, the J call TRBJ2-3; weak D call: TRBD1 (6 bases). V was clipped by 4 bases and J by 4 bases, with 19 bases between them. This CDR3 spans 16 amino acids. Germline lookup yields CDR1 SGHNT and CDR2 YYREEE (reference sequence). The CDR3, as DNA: TGTGCCAGCAGCGTGGGCAGGGCCACAGGGCCAGATACGCAGTATTTT. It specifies CASSVGRATGPDTQYF.

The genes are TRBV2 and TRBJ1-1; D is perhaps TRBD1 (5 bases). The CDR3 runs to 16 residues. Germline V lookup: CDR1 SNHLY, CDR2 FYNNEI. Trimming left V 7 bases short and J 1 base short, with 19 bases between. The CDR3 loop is CASKVAGLGGNTEAFF. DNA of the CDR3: TGTGCCAGCAAGGTAGCAGGGTTGGGAGGGAACACTGAAGCTTTCTTT.

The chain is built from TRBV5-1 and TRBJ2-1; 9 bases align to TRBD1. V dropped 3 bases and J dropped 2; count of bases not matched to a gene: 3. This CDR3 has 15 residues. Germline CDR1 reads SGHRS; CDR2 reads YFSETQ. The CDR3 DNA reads TGCGCCAGCAGCTCGGGACAGGGCCCCTACAATGAGCAGTTCTTC. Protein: CASSSGQGPYNEQFF.

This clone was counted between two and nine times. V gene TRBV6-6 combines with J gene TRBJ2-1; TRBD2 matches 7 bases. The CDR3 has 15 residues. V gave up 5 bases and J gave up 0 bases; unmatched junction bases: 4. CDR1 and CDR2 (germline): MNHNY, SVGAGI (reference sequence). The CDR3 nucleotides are TGTGCCAGCAGTCAAGCGGGGACCTCCTACAATGAGCAGTTCTTC. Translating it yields CASSQAGTSYNEQFF.

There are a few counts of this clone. The CDR3 bases are TGTGCCAGCAGTCCCCCCGGCAGACTGCAAGAGACCCAGTACTTC. Encoded protein: CASSPPGRLQETQYF. The chain combines TRBV27 with TRBJ2-5; D unclear. The germline V gene has CDR1 MNHEY and CDR2 SMNVEV (reference sequence). V was cut by 5 bases and J by 2 bases, with 15 bases left in between. The CDR3 sequence is 15 residues long.

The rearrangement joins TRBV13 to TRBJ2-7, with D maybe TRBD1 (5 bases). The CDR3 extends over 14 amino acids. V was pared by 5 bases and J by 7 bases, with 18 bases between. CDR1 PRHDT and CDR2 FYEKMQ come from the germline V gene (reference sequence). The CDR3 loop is CASSIRVGDEEQYF. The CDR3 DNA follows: TGTGCCAGCAGCATCCGGGTAGGGGATGAGGAGCAGTACTTC.

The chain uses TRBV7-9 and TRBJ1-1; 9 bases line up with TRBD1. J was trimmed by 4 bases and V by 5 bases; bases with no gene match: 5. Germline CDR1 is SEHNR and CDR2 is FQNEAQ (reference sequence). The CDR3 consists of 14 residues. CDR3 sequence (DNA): TGTGCCAGCAGCACCGGGACAGGGATCACTGAAGCTTTCTTT. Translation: CASSTGTGITEAFF. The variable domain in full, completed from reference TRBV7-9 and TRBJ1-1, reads DTGVSQNPRHKITKRGQNVTFRCDPISEHNRLYWYRQTLGQGPEFLTYFQNEAQLEKSRLLSDRFSAERPKGSFSTLEIQRTEQGDSAMYLCASSTGTGITEAFFGQGTRLTVV.